This is a list of T cell receptor beta chains from one sample in a study of T cell responses to AZD1222 COVID-19 vaccine. Assay used: immunoSEQ multiplex PCR; TCRdb lists only in-frame clones, some missing. The sample includes some 150,000 clones, around 92% of them seen just once. Specimen: peripheral blood, collected on day 0 of MenACWY control vaccination. These receptors all come from an adult in good health. Both conserved end residues are part of each CDR3. A D gene is named only where the DNA matches it firmly. For some rows the clone size is stated as once, few or many, or as a class when expanded; others skip it.

size: -; V: TRBV30; length: 15; D: -; J: TRBJ2-7; DNA: TGTGCCTGGAGTTCCGGGACCCCAAGCTCCTACGAGCAGTACTTC; CDR3: CAWSSGTPSSYEQYF
size: -; V: TRBV10-3; length: 15; D: TRBD2; J: TRBJ2-1; DNA: TGTGCCACCCGAAAGGGGCTAGCGGGAGGGGGTGAGCAGTTCTTC; CDR3: CATRKGLAGGGEQFF
size: -; V: TRBV19; length: 13; D: -; J: TRBJ2-1; DNA: TGTGCCAGTAGGGCGGATACCTACAATGAGCAGTTCTTC; CDR3: CASRADTYNEQFF
size: -; V: TRBV9; length: 15; D: TRBD1; J: TRBJ1-3; DNA: TGTGCCAGCAGCGGACAGGGGGCGAGTGGAAACACCATATATTTT; CDR3: CASSGQGASGNTIYF
size: -; V: TRBV7-2; length: 17; D: TRBD2; J: TRBJ2-1; DNA: TGTGCCAGCAGCTTTAGGTCTAGCGGGACGTCCTACAATGAGCAGTTCTTC; CDR3: CASSFRSSGTSYNEQFF
size: -; V: TRBV6-5; length: 16; D: -; J: TRBJ2-5; DNA: TGTGCCAGCAGTTACTCTGGTAGCTCTCCTATGGGGACCCAGTACTTC; CDR3: CASSYSGSSPMGTQYF
size: -; V: TRBV6-5; length: 13; D: TRBD1; J: TRBJ2-3; DNA: TGTGCCAGCAGGACAGGGGGCGCGGATACGCAGTATTTT; CDR3: CASRTGGADTQYF
size: -; V: TRBV30; length: 15; D: TRBD2; J: TRBJ2-2; DNA: TGTGCCTCCGGACTAGCGGGAGGGAACACCGGGGAGCTGTTTTTT; CDR3: CASGLAGGNTGELFF
size: -; V: TRBV23-1; length: 17; D: -; J: TRBJ2-2; DNA: TGCGCCAGCAGTCAATCGGAATTTCCTGGGGACACCGGGGAGCTGTTTTTT; CDR3: CASSQSEFPGDTGELFF
size: -; V: TRBV7-2; length: 14; D: -; J: TRBJ2-1; DNA: TGTGCCAGCAGCCCCCGCTCGGGAGAAATTGAGCAGTTCTTC; CDR3: CASSPRSGEIEQFF
size: -; V: TRBV4-2; length: 16; D: TRBD2; J: TRBJ2-5; DNA: TGTGCCAGCAGCCAAGAGGGGGGACTAGCGGGAGGTACCCAGTACTTC; CDR3: CASSQEGGLAGGTQYF
size: -; V: TRBV5-1; length: 15; D: -; J: TRBJ2-7; DNA: TGCGCCAGCAGCGTTGGGGCGTTGACGGATTACGAGCAGTACTTC; CDR3: CASSVGALTDYEQYF
size: -; V: TRBV6-5; length: 15; D: -; J: TRBJ2-1; DNA: TGTGCCAGCAGTTATCCCGGGGGCTCCTACAATGAGCAGTTCTTC; CDR3: CASSYPGGSYNEQFF
size: once; V: TRBV6-2/TRBV6-3; length: 14; D: -; J: TRBJ1-1; DNA: TGTGCCAGCAGTTATGAGGCACCGAACACTGAAGCTTTCTTT; CDR3: CASSYEAPNTEAFF
size: -; V: TRBV29-1; length: 13; D: TRBD2; J: TRBJ2-3; DNA: TGCAGCGCGGGACTAGCGGGAGCGGATACGCAGTATTTT; CDR3: CSAGLAGADTQYF
size: -; V: TRBV7-3; length: 14; D: -; J: TRBJ2-7; DNA: TGTGCCAGCAGCTTTAATGGGGCAGGGAACGAGCAGTACTTC; CDR3: CASSFNGAGNEQYF
size: -; V: TRBV29-1; length: 16; D: -; J: TRBJ2-6; DNA: TGCAGCGTCCGGGACACCCCGTTCTCTGGGGCCAACGTCCTGACTTTC; CDR3: CSVRDTPFSGANVLTF
size: -; V: TRBV15; length: 16; D: -; J: TRBJ1-6; DNA: TGTGCCACCAGCAGAGACAGGGGTACCTATAATTCACCCCTCCACTTT; CDR3: CATSRDRGTYNSPLHF
size: -; V: TRBV27; length: 13; D: -; J: TRBJ2-7; DNA: TGTGCCAGCAGTTTATCGACAGTTCGCGAGCAGTACTTC; CDR3: CASSLSTVREQYF
size: -; V: TRBV2; length: 15; D: TRBD2; J: TRBJ2-7; DNA: TGTGCCAGCAGTGCGACTAGCGGGAGAACCTACGAGCAGTACTTC; CDR3: CASSATSGRTYEQYF
size: -; V: TRBV6-5; length: 13; D: TRBD2; J: TRBJ2-1; DNA: TGTGCCAGCAGGACTAGCGGGACGAATGAGCAGTTCTTC; CDR3: CASRTSGTNEQFF
size: once; V: TRBV10-1; length: 14; D: TRBD1; J: TRBJ1-1; DNA: TGCGCCAGCAGTGATGGACAGGGAAGGTCTGAAGCTTTCTTT; CDR3: CASSDGQGRSEAFF
size: -; V: TRBV30; length: 13; D: TRBD1; J: TRBJ1-2; DNA: TGTGCCTGGAGTGGCGGGACAGCCGGGGGCTACACCTTC; CDR3: CAWSGGTAGGYTF
size: -; V: TRBV2; length: 15; D: -; J: TRBJ2-3; DNA: TGTGCCAGCAGTGAGGGCCCCCGGGGAACAGATACGCAGTATTTT; CDR3: CASSEGPRGTDTQYF
size: -; V: TRBV6-6; length: 18; D: TRBD2; J: TRBJ2-3; DNA: TGTGCCAGCAGTCCTACTAGCGGGAGGGCCGGCGGCACAGATACGCAGTATTTT; CDR3: CASSPTSGRAGGTDTQYF
size: -; V: TRBV7-2; length: 15; D: -; J: TRBJ1-3; DNA: TGTGCCAGCAGCTTAGCCTTGGCTCGGGGAAACACCATATATTTT; CDR3: CASSLALARGNTIYF
size: -; V: TRBV10-3; length: 13; D: -; J: TRBJ2-1; DNA: TGTGCCATCATAGGGGACGGATACAATGAGCAGTTCTTC; CDR3: CAIIGDGYNEQFF
size: -; V: TRBV4-3; length: 15; D: -; J: TRBJ1-1; DNA: TGCGCCAGCAGCCAAGATTTAGGGGACCCCACTGAAGCTTTCTTT; CDR3: CASSQDLGDPTEAFF
size: -; V: TRBV25-1; length: 15; D: -; J: TRBJ2-3; DNA: TGTGCCAGCAGTGAGAATCGGCGGCAGATAGATACGCAGTATTTT; CDR3: CASSENRRQIDTQYF
size: -; V: TRBV3-1/TRBV3-2; length: 15; D: -; J: TRBJ1-5; DNA: TGTGCCAGCAGCCAAGGTCCGGGGAAAAGGCAGCCCCAGCATTTT; CDR3: CASSQGPGKRQPQHF
size: -; V: TRBV29-1; length: 12; D: TRBD1; J: TRBJ2-7; DNA: TGCAGCGTGGACAGGGGTTTTGACGAGCAGTACTTC; CDR3: CSVDRGFDEQYF
size: -; V: TRBV19; length: 14; D: TRBD2; J: TRBJ2-4; DNA: TGTGCCAGTAGTAGGCGGGAGGGCCTAAACATTCAGTACTTC; CDR3: CASSRREGLNIQYF
size: -; V: TRBV11-1; length: 13; D: -; J: TRBJ2-7; DNA: TGTGCCAGCAGCTTAGGACAGATCTACGAGCAGTACTTC; CDR3: CASSLGQIYEQYF
size: -; V: TRBV19; length: 15; D: TRBD2; J: TRBJ2-1; DNA: TGTGCCAGTAGCACCCCCCTAGCGGTCTACAATGAGCAGTTCTTC; CDR3: CASSTPLAVYNEQFF
size: few; V: TRBV10-3; length: 15; D: -; J: TRBJ1-2; DNA: TGTGCCATCAGTGAGTCAAGGGTCGATAACTATGGCTACACCTTC; CDR3: CAISESRVDNYGYTF
size: -; V: TRBV19; length: 18; D: TRBD2; J: TRBJ2-3; DNA: TGTGCCAGTAGTATAGATGCTAGCGGGAGTCTATTGGGGGGTACGCAGTATTTT; CDR3: CASSIDASGSLLGGTQYF
size: few; V: TRBV30; length: 19; D: TRBD2; J: TRBJ2-3; DNA: TGTGCCTGGAGCCGAATTCCTCCGGGACTAGCGGGAGTGACAGATACGCAGTATTTT; CDR3: CAWSRIPPGLAGVTDTQYF
size: few; V: TRBV11-3; length: 13; D: -; J: TRBJ2-3; DNA: TGTGCCGTCAGTGGCGCGGGCACAGATACGCAGTATTTT; CDR3: CAVSGAGTDTQYF
size: once; V: TRBV5-6; length: 13; D: -; J: TRBJ1-5; DNA: TGTGCCAGCAGCTTGGCCCGAAATCAGCCCCAGCATTTT; CDR3: CASSLARNQPQHF
size: -; V: TRBV2; length: 12; D: -; J: TRBJ1-1; DNA: TGTGCCAGCAGTGAGGTGAACACTGAAGCTTTCTTT; CDR3: CASSEVNTEAFF
size: -; V: TRBV10-2; length: 12; D: TRBD1; J: TRBJ2-1; DNA: TGCGCCAGCAGGGGACAGGGACATGAGCAGTTCTTC; CDR3: CASRGQGHEQFF
size: -; V: TRBV5-1; length: 12; D: -; J: TRBJ2-7; DNA: TGCGCCAGCAGCCCCTCGGGGGTCGAGCAGTACTTC; CDR3: CASSPSGVEQYF
size: -; V: TRBV7-9; length: 15; D: -; J: TRBJ1-6; DNA: TGTGCCAGCAGCTTAGGTACAGGGCGAGACTCACCCCTCCACTTT; CDR3: CASSLGTGRDSPLHF
size: -; V: TRBV24-1; length: 17; D: TRBD2; J: TRBJ2-7; DNA: TGTGCCACCAGTGATACCGGACTAGCGGGAGGGCCCTACGAGCAGTACTTC; CDR3: CATSDTGLAGGPYEQYF
size: -; V: TRBV19; length: 15; D: -; J: TRBJ1-6; DNA: TGTGCCAGTAGTATCTCAAGCAGGGTAAGCTCACCCCTCCACTTT; CDR3: CASSISSRVSSPLHF
size: -; V: TRBV4-2; length: 16; D: -; J: TRBJ2-2; DNA: TGTGCCAGCAGCCAACGTACGGCTAGCTTGGCCGGGGAGCTGTTTTTT; CDR3: CASSQRTASLAGELFF
size: -; V: TRBV9; length: 15; D: -; J: TRBJ1-1; DNA: TGTGCCAGCAGCTGGAGAGCCTCGGCGAACACTGAAGCTTTCTTT; CDR3: CASSWRASANTEAFF
size: -; V: TRBV11-2; length: 13; D: -; J: TRBJ1-2; DNA: TGTGCCAGCAGCGGAACAGGGAGATATGGCTACACCTTC; CDR3: CASSGTGRYGYTF
size: -; V: TRBV28; length: 18; D: TRBD1; J: TRBJ1-6; DNA: TGTGCCAGCAGTCCCGGGACAGGGGGCATTTCCTATAATTCACCCCTCCACTTT; CDR3: CASSPGTGGISYNSPLHF
size: -; V: TRBV10-3; length: 15; D: TRBD2; J: TRBJ2-1; DNA: TGTGCCATGGCTAGCGGGAGACCCTCGGGCAATGAGCAGTTCTTC; CDR3: CAMASGRPSGNEQFF
size: -; V: TRBV13; length: 13; D: -; J: TRBJ1-2; DNA: TGTGCCAGCAGCTTCTCGGGCGCCGGGGGCTACACCTTC; CDR3: CASSFSGAGGYTF
size: -; V: TRBV19; length: 13; D: -; J: TRBJ1-5; DNA: TGTGCCAGTAGTCAGGGCTGGGGCCAGCCCCAGCATTTT; CDR3: CASSQGWGQPQHF
size: -; V: TRBV25-1; length: 13; D: -; J: TRBJ1-1; DNA: TGTGCCAGCACCCAGAGGGTACGTTCTGAAGCTTTCTTT; CDR3: CASTQRVRSEAFF
size: -; V: TRBV7-3; length: 16; D: -; J: TRBJ2-6; DNA: TGTGCCAGCAGCTTCTTTTCGCGCTCTGGGGCCAACGTCCTGACTTTC; CDR3: CASSFFSRSGANVLTF
size: -; V: TRBV29-1; length: 20; D: -; J: TRBJ1-1; DNA: TGCGCCGTTCGGCTCCTTTCAGGACAGCCATCCACTAAAATGAACACTGAAGCTTTCTTT; CDR3: CAVRLLSGQPSTKMNTEAFF